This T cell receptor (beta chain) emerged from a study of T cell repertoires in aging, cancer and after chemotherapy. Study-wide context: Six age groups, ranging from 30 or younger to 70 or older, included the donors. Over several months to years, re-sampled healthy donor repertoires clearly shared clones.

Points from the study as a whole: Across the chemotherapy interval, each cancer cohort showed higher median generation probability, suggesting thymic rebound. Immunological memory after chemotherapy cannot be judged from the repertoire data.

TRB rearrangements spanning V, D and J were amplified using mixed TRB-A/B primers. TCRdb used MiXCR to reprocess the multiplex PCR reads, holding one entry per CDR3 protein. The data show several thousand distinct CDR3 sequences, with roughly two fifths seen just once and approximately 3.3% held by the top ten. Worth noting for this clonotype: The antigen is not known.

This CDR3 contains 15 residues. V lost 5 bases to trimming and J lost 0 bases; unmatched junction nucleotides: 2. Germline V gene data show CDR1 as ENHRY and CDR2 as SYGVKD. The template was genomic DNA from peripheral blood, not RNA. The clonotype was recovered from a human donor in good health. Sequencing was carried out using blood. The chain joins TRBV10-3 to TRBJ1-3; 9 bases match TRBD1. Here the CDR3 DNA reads TGTGCCATCAGTCCGGGACAGGGCTCTGGAAACACCATATATTTT. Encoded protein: CAISPGQGSGNTIYF.